This record concerns one T cell receptor beta chain sequence. Its antigen is currently not known. Nothing much larger sits one base from this clone, and base qualities are not available. These data belong to a study of CD8 T cells in ankylosing spondylitis listed by TCRdb under 2017. For context, the study as a whole: To find TCR variants linked to disease, the study profiled T cell receptor beta repertoires in ankylosing spondylitis patients and healthy donors. Peripheral blood was sampled, and synovial fluid was also collected from ankylosing spondylitis patients. The whole study cohort included 108 healthy donors and around 24 ankylosing spondylitis patients.

Summary of the overall study and its limitations: Blood from ankylosing spondylitis patients appeared to be characterized by a TCR beta motif made up of about 8 highly homologous amino acid variants. The disease-linked clones showed a CD8+ phenotype and occurred at relatively low frequencies in peripheral blood. Some TCR beta motif variants had previously been reported in synovial fluid and blood of reactive arthritis patients, which suggested common disease-initiation mechanisms. According to the report, matched synovial fluid samples from ankylosing spondylitis patients were significantly enriched for the disease-linked clones.

Reading the germline V gene (reference sequence) gives CDR1 DFQATT and CDR2 SNEGSKA. The cysteine opens and the phenylalanine closes a CDR3 of 15 amino acids. The only DNA kept is the CDR3, 45 bases in frame from the first base. Unmatched junction bases come to 9, with V trimmed by 0 bases and J by 9 bases. Sequenced on an Illumina HiSeq 2500. TCR beta libraries were prepared by quantitative 5'-RACE with molecular barcodes. In the paper's pipeline: A new computational method, built on a probabilistic model of VDJ rearrangement, was used to identify disease-linked TCR variants. TCRdb trimmed public reads at Q25 via fastp, called clones via MiXCR and kept in-frame beta chains. Under each unique CDR3 protein, matching rows form one entry showing the most common genes and DNA. None of the V and J calls come from the authors' own analysis; TCRdb made them. Counted in this sample were approximately 180,000 distinct CDR3 sequences; 15% to 20% of them appeared once. The ten biggest clones cover more than 3.5% of the sample.

The chain employs TRBV20-1 and TRBJ2-1; 9 middle bases align to TRBD2. The TCR comes from a male donor under 35 with ankylosing spondylitis or in good health (not recorded which). Donor details come from another sample of the same person, matched by shared clones. Sequenced material: blood, either unsorted or a sorted T cell fraction (not recorded which). The DNA is TGCAGTGCTAGAGATCCGGTAGCGGGAGTGTCTGAGCAGTTCTTC. The resulting protein is CSARDPVAGVSEQFF.